This TCR beta chain originates from a study of T cell changes during pregnancy in multiple sclerosis. The table came from immunoSEQ multiplex PCR; TCRdb's copy has only in-frame clones and leaves some out. The table includes around 130,000 clones, approximately 96% detected once. The specimen comprised peripheral blood, sampled after pregnancy. The receptor's source is a female donor with multiple sclerosis, enrolled in a pregnancy study.

The CDR3 is CASSSGGTYEQYF. The CDR3 DNA follows: TGTGCCAGCAGCTCCGGGGGAACCTACGAGCAGTACTTC. The chain couples TRBV13 to TRBJ2-7, with a tentative D call TRBD2 (6 bases). V gave up 4 bases and J gave up 2 bases, with 9 bases separating them. Germline CDR1 PRHDT, CDR2 FYEKMQ (reference sequence). This CDR3 contains 13 residues.